These 28 T cell receptor beta chains were sequenced from one sample in a study of T cell repertoires in cytomegalovirus infection. A single record per CDR3 protein comes from TCRdb applying MiXCR to the reads. The table records around 530,000 distinct CDR3 sequences, about 15% of them present only once. The specimen sequenced was CD8+ T cells from PBMCs. The receptors were gathered from a human donor in good health (CMV status not recorded). Some clones in this sample may be carry-over from other donors' samples.

This clonotype showed up many times. This chain connects TRBV7-3 to TRBJ2-5; TRBD1 matches 11 bases. The germline CDR1 and CDR2 sequences are SGHTA and FQGTGA. With 4 bases clipped from V and 1 base from J, the junction kept 2 bases outside the gene matches. The CDR3 totals 15 residues. The CDR3 loop reads CASSSGQGAQETQYF. The CDR3 DNA reads TGTGCCAGCAGCTCCGGACAGGGGGCCCAAGAGACCCAGTACTTC.

Only a few counts were recorded for this clonotype. The chain couples TRBV6-1 to TRBJ1-2, with 7 nucleotides matching TRBD1. The CDR3 has 15 residues. CDR1 is MNHNS, CDR2 SASEGT, per germline. V was clipped by 4 bases and J by 4 bases; unmatched bases: 9. CDR3 sequence (DNA): TGTGCCAGCAGTGGTACCGACAGGGTTAGCTATGGCTACACCTTC. Encoded protein: CASSGTDRVSYGYTF.

This clonotype was seen at least ten times. The CDR3 protein is CSVEDNLAGAYEQYF. CDR3 DNA sequence: TGCAGCGTTGAAGATAATCTAGCGGGAGCCTACGAGCAGTACTTC. The chain uses TRBV29-1 and TRBJ2-7; 10 bases fit TRBD2. The V and J ends lost 0 bases and 2 bases, in that order; junction bases with no gene match: 4. This CDR3 contains 15 residues. Germline V lookup: CDR1 SQVTM, CDR2 ANQGSEA.

This chain links TRBV7-9 with TRBJ1-1; weak D call: TRBD1 (5 bases). CDR3 length: 12 residues. V dropped 9 bases and J dropped 5 bases, with 13 bases sitting between them. Per the germline V gene, CDR1 is SEHNR and CDR2 is FQNEAQ (reference sequence). In DNA form, the CDR3 reads TGTGCCAGTTGGCGGGGGGGAACTGAAGCTTTCTTT. This encodes CASWRGGTEAFF.

The genes are TRBV19 and TRBJ2-7; the match to TRBD2 covers 13 bases. CDR3 length: 16 residues. The ends lost 5 bases at V and 2 bases at J; junction bases unmatched: 6. Germline V gene data show CDR1 as LNHDA and CDR2 as SQIVND (reference sequence). CDR3 amino acids: CASSLSGLAGAYEQYF. The CDR3 nucleotides read TGTGCCAGTAGTCTCTCAGGACTAGCGGGGGCCTACGAGCAGTACTTC.

The V and J genes are TRBV6-5 and TRBJ2-7, with D perhaps matching TRBD2 (5 bases). This CDR3 comprises 14 residues. Trimming removed 2 bases at V and 1 base at J, with 9 bases between. Germline CDR1 MNHEY, CDR2 SVGAGI. As DNA, the CDR3 is TGTGCCAGCAGTTACAAGGACTCTTCCTACGAGCAGTACTTC. Protein sequence: CASSYKDSSYEQYF.

The CDR3 region has the DNA TGTGCCAGCAGCCAAGATCGAGAGACAGGGACCTCAGGGTATGGCTACACCTTC. It specifies CASSQDRETGTSGYGYTF. The V gene is TRBV4-2, the J gene TRBJ1-2; 7 nucleotides match TRBD1. Trimming at V came to 0 bases and at J to 5 bases, leaving 15 bases not matched to a gene. The germline V gene encodes CDR1 LGHNA and CDR2 YNFKEQ. This CDR3 has 18 amino acids.

The chain uses TRBV29-1 and TRBJ2-1, with D unresolved. This CDR3 has 9 residues. Trimming stripped 2 bases from V and 7 bases from J, with 0 bases between. In germline, CDR1 is SQVTM, CDR2 ANQGSEA. The CDR3: CSVENEQFF. The CDR3 nucleotides are TGCAGCGTTGAAAATGAGCAGTTCTTC.

V is TRBV6-5 and J is TRBJ1-2; no reliable D call. Trimming took 0 bases from V and 2 from J, leaving 4 bases between them. Per the germline V gene, CDR1 is MNHEY and CDR2 is SVGAGI. The CDR3 has 13 residues. This CDR3 reads CASSYSNNYGYTF. In nucleotides, the CDR3 is TGTGCCAGCAGTTACTCGAACAACTATGGCTACACCTTC.

This clonotype was observed many times. The chain couples TRBV11-2 to TRBJ1-1; TRBD1 matches 7 bases. Germline loops: CDR1 SGHAT, CDR2 FQNNGV. The CDR3 consists of 13 residues. After removal of 6 bases from V and 12 bases from J, the junction contained 13 bases not matched to a gene. The CDR3 loop reads CASSSGGRGITFF. The CDR3 region has the DNA TGTGCCAGCAGTTCCGGGGGCAGGGGGATAACTTTCTTT.

This clonotype was recorded at least ten times. J is TRBJ2-2 and V is TRBV7-9; a possible D gene is TRBD1 (5 bases). Trimming took 5 bases from V and 3 from J, leaving 13 bases between them. Germline CDR1 and CDR2: SEHNR and FQNEAQ (reference sequence). This CDR3 is 15 amino acids long. The DNA of the CDR3 is TGTGCCAGCAGCGTACCAGGGTCGTACACCGGGGAGCTGTTTTTT. Translating it yields CASSVPGSYTGELFF.

This clonotype was picked up a small number of times. The chain carries TRBV20-1 and TRBJ2-7; 10 nucleotides align to TRBD2. There are 13 residues in the CDR3. The junction had 3 bases not matched to a gene; V was cut back by 6 bases and J by 1 base. CDR1 and CDR2 from the germline V gene are DFQATT and SNEGSKA (reference sequence). Here the CDR3 reads CSARTSGSYEQYF. CDR3 nucleotide sequence: TGCAGTGCCCGGACTAGCGGTTCCTACGAGCAGTACTTC.

The chain is built from TRBV20-1 and TRBJ1-3, with D unclear. The CDR3 length is 18 residues. Looked up from germline, CDR1 is DFQATT and CDR2 is SNEGSKA (reference sequence). With 0 bases removed from V and 1 base from J, the gap between germline ends came to 19 bases. CDR3: CSARDLMDDQGSGNTIYF. The CDR3 nucleotides are TGCAGTGCTAGAGATTTAATGGACGACCAAGGGTCTGGAAACACCATATATTTT.

Worth noting for this clonotype: This sequence may be a read error, since a much larger clone differs from it by one base. The chain combines TRBV11-2 with TRBJ1-1, with 7 bases lining up with TRBD1. Germline assignment: CDR1 SGHAT and CDR2 FQNNGV. The CDR3 length is 13 residues. The CDR3 nucleotides are TGTGCCAGCGGCTTCCAGGAGGGGGCCGAAGCTTTCTTT. Translation gives CASGFQEGAEAFF. Variable domain in full (rest from reference TRBV11-2 and TRBJ1-1): EAGVAQSPRYKIIEKRQSVAFWCNPISGHATLYWYQQILGQGPKLLIQFQNNGVVDDSQLPKDRFSAERLKGVDSTLKIQPAKLEDSAVYLCASGFQEGAEAFFGQGTRLTVV.

This clonotype appeared a single time. This chain joins TRBV27 and TRBJ1-2; D gene uncertain. Trimming took 3 bases from V and 4 from J, leaving 21 bases between them. CDR1 and CDR2 from the germline V gene are MNHEY and SMNVEV (reference sequence). The CDR3 loop spans 17 amino acids. The DNA for the CDR3 is TGTGCCAGCAGTTTTGTATCAACCAGTGGTAAGACCTATGGCTACACCTTC. Translated, it gives CASSFVSTSGKTYGYTF.

The chain employs TRBV4-1 and TRBJ2-5; 9 nucleotides agree with TRBD1. This CDR3 contains 15 residues. With 5 bases clipped from V and 5 bases from J, the junction kept 9 bases outside the gene matches. The germline V gene has CDR1 MGHRA and CDR2 YSYEKL. CDR3 DNA sequence: TGCGCCAGCAGCGAAAGGACAGGGGCGGGGGAGACCCAGTACTTC. Protein product: CASSERTGAGETQYF.

The rearrangement joins TRBV27 to TRBJ2-2, with 11 bases aligning to TRBD1. With V trimmed by 5 bases and J by 4 bases, 9 bases remained unmatched. Germline V gene lookup returns CDR1 MNHEY and CDR2 SMNVEV (reference sequence). The CDR3 is 17 amino acids. DNA for the CDR3: TGTGCCAGCAGTACGGGGGACAGGGGGTTGGGCACCGGGGAGCTGTTTTTT. Translation gives CASSTGDRGLGTGELFF.

This clonotype appeared a few times. The genes are TRBV4-2 and TRBJ1-2, with D unresolved. The CDR3 extends over 17 amino acids. V gave up 0 bases and J gave up 2 bases, with 16 bases separating them. Germline V lookup: CDR1 LGHNA, CDR2 YNFKEQ. CDR3 DNA sequence: TGTGCCAGCAGCCAAGAAGAGGTGGGAATGAGAAACTATGGCTACACCTTC. Amino acid sequence: CASSQEEVGMRNYGYTF.

The chain employs TRBV20-1 and TRBJ2-7, with 12 bases fitting TRBD2. This CDR3 is 21 amino acids long. V trimming: 6 bases; J trimming: 3 bases; junction bases outside the gene matches: 27. Germline CDR1 DFQATT, CDR2 SNEGSKA (reference sequence). Here the CDR3 DNA reads TGCAGTGCCGAGGTGATCGGGGACCCTGGACTAGCGGGGTTTCGATTCTACGAGCAGTACTTC. This translates into CSAEVIGDPGLAGFRFYEQYF.

This chain uses TRBV20-1 with TRBJ2-1, with 7 bases matching TRBD2. CDR3 length: 15 residues. J lost 2 bases, V lost 2 bases, and 6 bases had no gene match. The germline V gene has CDR1 DFQATT and CDR2 SNEGSKA (reference sequence). In nucleotides, the CDR3 is TGCAGTGCTAGACCACTGAGCGGGACCTACAATGAGCAGTTCTTC. Translated, it gives CSARPLSGTYNEQFF.

The V call is TRBV5-4, the J call TRBJ2-1; 8 positions match TRBD2. The J segment lost 2 bases and the V segment lost 0 bases, leaving 4 bases of the junction unmatched. The CDR3 spans 16 residues. CDR1 and CDR2 from the germline V gene are SGHNT and YYREEE (reference sequence). The CDR3 DNA sequence: TGTGCCAGCAGCTTGGATAGCGGGAAAGCCTACAATGAGCAGTTCTTC. It is translated as CASSLDSGKAYNEQFF.

This clonotype has at least ten counts. The V and J genes are TRBV7-9 and TRBJ2-7; 10 bases line up with TRBD2. There are 17 residues in the CDR3. Germline V gene lookup returns CDR1 SEHNR and CDR2 FQNEAQ (reference sequence). The J segment lost 6 bases and the V segment lost 5 bases, leaving 16 bases of the junction unmatched. DNA of the CDR3: TGTGCCAGCAGCGCTAGGGGCCCGCTAGCGGGAGTGAGCGAGCAGTACTTC. It encodes CASSARGPLAGVSEQYF.

This chain connects TRBV10-3 to TRBJ1-5, with no clear D. The CDR3 spans 14 residues. The germline V gene has CDR1 ENHRY and CDR2 SYGVKD. The V end was cut by 3 bases, the J end by 4 bases, with 10 bases between. For the CDR3, the DNA is TGTGCCATCAGTGATGTGGCCCCTAATCAGCCCCAGCATTTT. This codes for CAISDVAPNQPQHF.

This clonotype was counted between two and nine times. A much more abundant neighbour one base away suggests this may be a read error. The rearrangement uses TRBV5-4 and TRBJ2-1; D is unresolved. Germline V gene data show CDR1 as SGHNT and CDR2 as YYREEE (reference sequence). The V end was cut by 4 bases, the J end by 0 bases, with 2 bases between. This CDR3 has 12 amino acids. As DNA, the CDR3 is TGTGCCAGCAGCCACTCCTACAATGAGCAGTTCTTC. Its protein product is CASSHSYNEQFF.

This clonotype was recorded at least ten times. The chain couples TRBV6-5 to TRBJ2-1; the D gene is possibly TRBD2 (6 bases). Germline V lookup: CDR1 MNHEY, CDR2 SVGAGI. V shed 6 bases and J shed 14 bases, with 35 bases lying between them. The CDR3 consists of 18 residues. CDR3 in amino acids: CASRGIRGGNLFPWGEFF. In DNA, the CDR3 is TGTGCCAGCAGGGGTATAAGAGGAGGGAACTTATTCCCCTGGGGTGAGTTCTTC.

This clonotype was seen many times. This rearrangement joins TRBV10-3 to TRBJ2-3; 10 nucleotides agree with TRBD2. Germline CDR1 ENHRY, CDR2 SYGVKD. The V gene end was trimmed by 10 bases and the J gene end by 4 bases; junction bases not matched to a gene: 8. This CDR3 spans 14 amino acids. In nucleotides, the CDR3 is TGTGCCACAACAGCGGGGGGGCTACCAGATACGCAGTATTTT. Translation gives CATTAGGLPDTQYF.

The genes are TRBV7-9 and TRBJ2-7; the D is unclear. Germline CDR1 and CDR2: SEHNR and FQNEAQ (reference sequence). The CDR3 runs 13 residues. V was shortened by 3 bases and J by 3 bases, with 9 bases between the two germline ends. CDR3 amino acids: CASSFVTSYEQYF. For the CDR3, the DNA is TGTGCCAGCAGCTTTGTGACAAGCTACGAGCAGTACTTC. Supplemented by reference TRBV7-9 and TRBJ2-7, the full variable domain reads DTGVSQNPRHKITKRGQNVTFRCDPISEHNRLYWYRQTLGQGPEFLTYFQNEAQLEKSRLLSDRFSAERPKGSFSTLEIQRTEQGDSAMYLCASSFVTSYEQYFGPGTRLTVT.

Concerning this clonotype itself: Mismatch with germline at one junction end may stem from a read error. The V and J genes are TRBV7-6 and TRBJ2-7; a weak D match, TRBD1 (7 bases). There are 15 residues in the CDR3. In germline, CDR1 is SGHVS, CDR2 FNYEAQ. This CDR3 is CGSRGAGTESYEQYF. The CDR3 nucleotides read TGTGGCAGCAGGGGGGCCGGTACGGAGTCCTACGAGCAGTACTTC.